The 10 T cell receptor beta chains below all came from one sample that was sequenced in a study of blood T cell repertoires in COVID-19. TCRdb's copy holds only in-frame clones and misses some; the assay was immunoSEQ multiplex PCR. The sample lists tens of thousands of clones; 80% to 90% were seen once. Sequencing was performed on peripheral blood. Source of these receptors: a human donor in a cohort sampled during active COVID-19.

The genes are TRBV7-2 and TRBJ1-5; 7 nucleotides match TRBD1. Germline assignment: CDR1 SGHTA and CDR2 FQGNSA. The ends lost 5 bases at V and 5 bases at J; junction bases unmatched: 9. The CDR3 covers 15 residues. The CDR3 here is CASSVLTGLDQPQHF. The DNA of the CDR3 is TGTGCCAGCAGCGTCCTGACAGGGCTGGATCAGCCCCAGCATTTT.

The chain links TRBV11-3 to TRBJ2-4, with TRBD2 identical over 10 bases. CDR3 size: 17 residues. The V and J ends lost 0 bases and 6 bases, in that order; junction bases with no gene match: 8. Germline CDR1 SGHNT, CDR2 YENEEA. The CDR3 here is CASSLDRASGRSNIQYF. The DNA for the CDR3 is TGTGCCAGCAGCTTAGATCGGGCTAGCGGGAGATCAAACATTCAGTACTTC.

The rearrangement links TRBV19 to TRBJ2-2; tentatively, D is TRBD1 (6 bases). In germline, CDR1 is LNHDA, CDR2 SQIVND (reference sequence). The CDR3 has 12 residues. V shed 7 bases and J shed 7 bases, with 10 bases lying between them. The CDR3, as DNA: TGTGCCAGTACCCGGGACATCGGGGAGCTGTTTTTT. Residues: CASTRDIGELFF.

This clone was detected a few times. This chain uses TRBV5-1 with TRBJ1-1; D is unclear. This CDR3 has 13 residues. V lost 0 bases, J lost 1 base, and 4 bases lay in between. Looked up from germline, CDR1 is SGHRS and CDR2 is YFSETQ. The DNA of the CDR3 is TGCGCCAGCAGCTTGGCCAGGAACACTGAAGCTTTCTTT. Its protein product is CASSLARNTEAFF.

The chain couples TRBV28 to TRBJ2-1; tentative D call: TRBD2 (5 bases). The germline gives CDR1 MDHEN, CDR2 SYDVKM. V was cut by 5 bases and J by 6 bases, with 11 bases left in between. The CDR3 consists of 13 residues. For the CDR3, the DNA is TGTGCCAGCAGTCCACTAGATTCCAATGAGCAGTTCTTC. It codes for CASSPLDSNEQFF.

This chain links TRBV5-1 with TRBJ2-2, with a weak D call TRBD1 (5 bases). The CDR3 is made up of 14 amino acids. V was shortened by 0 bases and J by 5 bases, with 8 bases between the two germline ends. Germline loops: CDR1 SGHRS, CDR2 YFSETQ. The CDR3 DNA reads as TGCGCCAGCAGCTTGGACAGGTTTACCGGGGAGCTGTTTTTT. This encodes CASSLDRFTGELFF.

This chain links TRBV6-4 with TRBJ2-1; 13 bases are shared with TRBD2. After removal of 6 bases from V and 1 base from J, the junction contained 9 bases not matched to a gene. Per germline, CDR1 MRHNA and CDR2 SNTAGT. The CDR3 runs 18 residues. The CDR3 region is CASRGGGTSGISYNEQFF. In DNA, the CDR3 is TGTGCCAGCAGGGGAGGCGGGACTAGCGGGATTTCCTACAATGAGCAGTTCTTC.

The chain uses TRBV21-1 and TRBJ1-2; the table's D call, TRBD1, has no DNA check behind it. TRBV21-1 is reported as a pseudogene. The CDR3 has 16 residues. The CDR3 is CASSNLTGDYNYGYTF. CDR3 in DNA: TGTGCCAGCAGCAATCTGACAGGGGACTATAACTATGGCTACACCTTC.

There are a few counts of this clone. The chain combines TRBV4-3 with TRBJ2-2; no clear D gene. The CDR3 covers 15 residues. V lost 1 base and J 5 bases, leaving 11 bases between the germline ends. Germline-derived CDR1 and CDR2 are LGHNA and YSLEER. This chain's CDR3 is CASSQAVGFTGELFF. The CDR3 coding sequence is TGCGCCAGCAGCCAAGCTGTCGGGTTTACCGGGGAGCTGTTTTTT.

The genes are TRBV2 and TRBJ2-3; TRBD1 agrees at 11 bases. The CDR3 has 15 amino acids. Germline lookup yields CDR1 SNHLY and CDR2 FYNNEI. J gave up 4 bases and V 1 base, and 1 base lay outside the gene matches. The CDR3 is CASSEGTGGPDTQYF. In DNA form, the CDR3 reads TGTGCCAGCAGTGAAGGGACAGGGGGCCCAGATACGCAGTATTTT.